This is a list of T cell receptor beta chains from one sample in a study of T cells after yellow fever vaccination. TCRdb ran MiXCR on the 5' RACE reads and lists one entry per CDR3 protein. This sample has more than 450,000 distinct CDR3 sequences, with 21% found just once. The material was PBMCs, obtained about 21 days after the first yellow fever vaccination. Every receptor here comes from a man in his late teens or twenties who received the YFV17D yellow fever vaccine. CDR3s include the opening cysteine and the closing phenylalanine or tryptophan. The D gene is left open where the match is weak. Not all rows give a size; the values are once, few, many and, for expanded clones, a class.

V gene: TRBV19; D gene: TRBD1; clone size: few; J gene: TRBJ1-1; CDR3 protein: CASHRGYTEAFF; CDR3 DNA: TGTGCCAGCCACAGGGGGTACACTGAAGCTTTCTTT
V gene: TRBV7-8; D gene: TRBD1; clone size: -; J gene: TRBJ1-4; CDR3 protein: CASSPGQGLGLFF; CDR3 DNA: TGTGCCAGCAGCCCCGGACAGGGGTTGGGACTGTTTTTT
V gene: TRBV28; D gene: -; clone size: few; J gene: TRBJ2-1; CDR3 protein: CASGISGYNEQFF; CDR3 DNA: TGTGCCAGCGGAATTTCAGGATACAATGAGCAGTTCTTC
V gene: TRBV7-8; D gene: -; clone size: -; J gene: TRBJ2-7; CDR3 protein: CASRQRVVGYEQYF; CDR3 DNA: TGTGCCAGCAGACAGAGGGTTGTGGGTTACGAGCAGTACTTC
V gene: TRBV7-3; D gene: -; clone size: few; J gene: TRBJ1-4; CDR3 protein: CASSPLGSHNEKLFF; CDR3 DNA: TGTGCCAGCAGCCCCCTGGGGAGTCATAATGAAAAACTGTTTTTT
V gene: TRBV18; D gene: TRBD1; clone size: -; J gene: TRBJ2-7; CDR3 protein: CASSPYTGTGYSYEQYF; CDR3 DNA: TGTGCCAGCTCACCCTACACCGGGACAGGGTATTCCTACGAGCAGTACTTC
V gene: TRBV20-1; D gene: -; clone size: -; J gene: TRBJ1-2; CDR3 protein: CSARNGYGYTF; CDR3 DNA: TGCAGTGCTAGAAACGGGTATGGCTACACCTTC
V gene: TRBV20-1; D gene: TRBD1; clone size: few; J gene: TRBJ1-1; CDR3 protein: CSARDRTGDTEAFF; CDR3 DNA: TGCAGTGCTAGAGACAGGACAGGGGACACTGAAGCTTTCTTT
V gene: TRBV9; D gene: -; clone size: -; J gene: TRBJ2-5; CDR3 protein: CASSPRRAGKVETQYF; CDR3 DNA: TGTGCCAGCAGCCCTAGGCGGGCAGGGAAGGTCGAGACCCAGTACTTC
V gene: TRBV20-1; D gene: -; clone size: few; J gene: TRBJ2-5; CDR3 protein: CSARTGLPVGTQYF; CDR3 DNA: TGCAGTGCTAGAACGGGACTGCCGGTTGGGACCCAGTACTTC
V gene: TRBV20-1; D gene: TRBD1; clone size: few; J gene: TRBJ1-1; CDR3 protein: CSARIRGVNTEAFF; CDR3 DNA: TGCAGTGCTAGAATCAGGGGGGTGAACACTGAAGCTTTCTTT
V gene: TRBV4-3; D gene: -; clone size: -; J gene: TRBJ1-5; CDR3 protein: CASSQGEAQPQHF; CDR3 DNA: TGCGCCAGCAGCCAAGGGGAGGCTCAGCCCCAGCATTTT
V gene: TRBV7-2; D gene: -; clone size: -; J gene: TRBJ2-3; CDR3 protein: CASSLISRGTDTQYF; CDR3 DNA: TGTGCCAGCAGCTTAATTAGTCGGGGGACAGATACGCAGTATTTT
V gene: TRBV6-1; D gene: TRBD1; clone size: few; J gene: TRBJ1-3; CDR3 protein: CASREQGIGNTIYF; CDR3 DNA: TGTGCCAGCAGAGAACAGGGGATTGGAAACACCATATATTTT
V gene: TRBV5-1; D gene: TRBD1; clone size: few; J gene: TRBJ2-7; CDR3 protein: CASSARDRAGEQYF; CDR3 DNA: TGCGCCAGCAGCGCCCGGGACAGGGCCGGCGAGCAGTACTTC
V gene: TRBV29-1; D gene: -; clone size: -; J gene: TRBJ1-1; CDR3 protein: CSVAGTMGTEAFF; CDR3 DNA: TGCAGCGTCGCCGGGACCATGGGCACTGAAGCTTTCTTT
V gene: TRBV13; D gene: -; clone size: -; J gene: TRBJ1-5; CDR3 protein: CASSPGTESQPQHF; CDR3 DNA: TGTGCCAGCAGCCCTGGGACCGAAAGTCAGCCCCAGCATTTT
V gene: TRBV5-1; D gene: TRBD1; clone size: many; J gene: TRBJ1-1; CDR3 protein: CASSTGQGAVSEAFF; CDR3 DNA: TGCGCCAGCAGCACTGGACAGGGGGCGGTTTCTGAAGCTTTCTTT
V gene: TRBV6-1; D gene: TRBD1; clone size: -; J gene: TRBJ2-1; CDR3 protein: CASTDREYNEQFF; CDR3 DNA: TGTGCCAGCACCGACAGGGAATACAATGAGCAGTTCTTC
V gene: TRBV5-1; D gene: TRBD1; clone size: -; J gene: TRBJ1-2; CDR3 protein: CASTPIPGQGGYTF; CDR3 DNA: TGCGCCAGCACCCCAATTCCCGGACAGGGGGGCTACACCTTC
V gene: TRBV4-1; D gene: TRBD1; clone size: few; J gene: TRBJ1-1; CDR3 protein: CASSRLFGTDELGVNTEAFF; CDR3 DNA: TGCGCCAGCAGTAGACTATTCGGGACAGACGAGTTGGGCGTGAACACTGAAGCTTTCTTT
V gene: TRBV6-5; D gene: -; clone size: -; J gene: TRBJ2-4; CDR3 protein: CASSYSRQQNIQYF; CDR3 DNA: TGTGCCAGCAGTTACTCTAGACAGCAAAACATTCAGTACTTC
V gene: TRBV5-1; D gene: TRBD1; clone size: few; J gene: TRBJ2-5; CDR3 protein: CASSVPGTGVETQYF; CDR3 DNA: TGCGCCAGCAGCGTACCCGGGACAGGGGTAGAGACCCAGTACTTC
V gene: TRBV6-5; D gene: -; clone size: -; J gene: TRBJ1-5; CDR3 protein: CASSYSRWGDQPQHF; CDR3 DNA: TGTGCCAGCAGTTACTCAAGGTGGGGGGATCAGCCCCAGCATTTT
V gene: TRBV4-3; D gene: TRBD1; clone size: -; J gene: TRBJ1-2; CDR3 protein: CASSQEATGANYGYTF; CDR3 DNA: TGCGCCAGCAGCCAGGAGGCAACAGGGGCTAACTATGGCTACACCTTC
V gene: TRBV11-2; D gene: TRBD2; clone size: -; J gene: TRBJ2-5; CDR3 protein: CASTRLAGAPQETQYF; CDR3 DNA: TGTGCCAGCACCAGACTAGCGGGGGCACCCCAAGAGACCCAGTACTTC
V gene: TRBV27; D gene: TRBD1; clone size: -; J gene: TRBJ2-3; CDR3 protein: CASSFWQGAGDTQYF; CDR3 DNA: TGTGCCAGCAGTTTTTGGCAGGGGGCGGGAGATACGCAGTATTTT
V gene: TRBV5-1; D gene: TRBD2; clone size: -; J gene: TRBJ2-5; CDR3 protein: CASSLVPSGGQETQYF; CDR3 DNA: TGCGCCAGCAGCTTGGTACCTAGCGGGGGCCAAGAGACCCAGTACTTC